This TCR beta chain emerged from a study of shared clonotypes between healthy human individuals. There are 15 residues in the CDR3. CDR1 and CDR2 from the germline V gene are SGHTA and FQGNSA. The junction had 3 bases not matched to a gene; V was cut back by 0 bases and J by 2 bases. Generated by immunoSEQ multiplex PCR, the TCRdb table keeps only in-frame clones and is missing some. Among 600,000 to 750,000 clones listed, approximately 75% were seen once. Sequenced: memory CD4+ T cells sorted from blood. Subset denoted: CD45RA-negative fraction. This receptor was identified in a young woman in good health. This chain links TRBV7-2 with TRBJ1-2, with TRBD1 matching over 7 bases. The CDR3 region is CASSLAQGKNYGYTF. CDR3 sequence (DNA): TGTGCCAGCAGCTTAGCACAGGGGAAGAACTATGGCTACACCTTC. Drawing the rest from reference TRBV7-2 and TRBJ1-2, the complete variable domain is GAGVSQSPSNKVTEKGKDVELRCDPISGHTALYWYRQSLGQGLEFLIYFQGNSAPDKSGLPSDRFSAERTGGSVSTLTIQRTQQEDSAVYLCASSLAQGKNYGYTFGSGTRLTVV.